Reported below is one T cell receptor (beta chain). Within one base of it there is no much larger clone, and no base qualities were kept. The treatment or condition label of this sample denotes: live attenuated yellow fever vaccine strain. PBMCs were isolated from peripheral blood using a standard Ficoll-Paque protocol. Epitope-specific CD8 T cells were sorted with a dextramer loaded with the yellow fever NS4B epitope peptide, together with anti-CD3 and anti-CD8 staining. RNA was extracted with TriZol from bulk PBMCs, CD4 and CD8 fractions, and dextramer-positive and dextramer-negative fractions. The CDR3 measures 15 amino acids from cysteine to phenylalanine. The read is trimmed to its CDR3 DNA, 45 bases read in frame from base 1. V drops 2 bases and J drops 4 bases, leaving 14 bases in between. CDR1 MGHRA and CDR2 YSYEKL are derived from the germline V gene. This entry belongs to a study of T cells after yellow fever vaccination (dated by TCRdb to about 2019). General notes on the study: The SMART-Seq v4 Ultra Low Input RNA kit was used to prepare libraries from fractions with low cell numbers. To follow T-cell clones before and after primary and booster YFV17D yellow fever vaccination, bulk TCR alpha and beta repertoires were sequenced over time. The cohort comprised two healthy male donors, one aged 18 to 29 and one aged 30 to 40 years. Blood was collected at multiple timepoints before and after primary and secondary immunization, and bulk PBMC replicates and cell subsets were isolated.

Results and caveats for the whole study, not just this receptor: Because abundant contaminating clonotypes from the bulk population could be contained in FACS-sorted repertoires, computational filtering was required. After the booster, most clones that had expanded after primary vaccination were detected again (around 96% of CD4 and around nine tenths of CD8), suggesting broad maintenance of memory. Because the study included only two donors, the extent to which the findings can be generalized is limited. A small fraction of clonotypes appeared in both the CD4 and CD8 compartments, likely as a result of convergent recombination. Compared with the primary T-cell response, the secondary T-cell response was weaker but faster, peaking on day 5 rather than day 15.

TCR cDNA was synthesized by 5'RACE template switching, which introduced a universal primer site and unique molecular identifiers. cDNA synthesis was primed from both the TCR alpha and TCR beta constant segments. Two PCR steps were used to amplify libraries, with sample barcodes and sequencing adapters being added in the second step. Sequencing of libraries was performed on Illumina HiSeq 2500 (2x100 bp) or NovaSeq (2x150 bp). The source study handled its data this way. MIGEC handled demultiplexing of reads and collapsing into UMI consensus sequences, while MiXCR performed V(D)J alignment. Vaccine-responding clonotypes were identified with edgeR using replicate PBMC samples, with FDR below 0.01 and a log2 fold change above 5 up to day 15 being required. CD4 or CD8 identity was assigned to each bulk clonotype according to whether the clonotype was present at higher abundance in the sequenced CD4 repertoire or the sequenced CD8 repertoire. NS4B-specific clonotypes were defined as those at least 10-fold enriched in dextramer-positive over dextramer-negative fractions; CD4-biased clonotypes were excluded. Clones were called with MiXCR by TCRdb after fastp trimmed the public reads at Q25, and only in-frame beta chains were retained. Under each unique CDR3 protein, matching rows form one entry showing the most common genes and DNA. TCRdb's processing, not the authors', yielded these V and J calls. This sample gives 100,000 or so distinct CDR3 sequences in total; about 8.8% of them show up just once. The ten largest clones represent 16% of the sample.

The TCR comes from a man in his late teens or twenties who received the YFV17D yellow fever vaccine. The source material was CD8+ T cells not binding an NS4B(214-222) dextramer, sorted from PBMCs, sampled roughly 14 days after the first yellow fever vaccination. Read against the paper, the sample's cell subset or site label means: NS4B epitope dextramer-negative CD8 T cells. The chain employs TRBV4-1 and TRBJ2-5; TRBD1 is a possible D gene, resting on 6 matching bases. For the CDR3, the sequence is CASSQTTGSGETQYF. Here is the DNA: TGCGCCAGCAGCCAAACCACAGGGAGTGGAGAGACCCAGTACTTC.